The 32 T cell receptor beta chains listed next were all sequenced from one sample in a study of PD-L1 blockade in urothelial cancer. Indicated time point: peripheral blood 6 weeks after treatment start. The method was immunoSEQ multiplex PCR; TCRdb's version includes in-frame clones alone and lacks a portion of them. Of around 50,000 clones listed, about 85% are singletons. This specimen consisted of PBMCs, obtained around atezolizumab (anti-PD-L1) treatment. These TCRs come from a man aged 45-65 years with urothelial cancer.

The chain uses TRBV29-1 and TRBJ2-1; 7 positions match TRBD1. The V and J ends lost 7 bases and 4 bases, in that order; junction bases with no gene match: 7. CDR3 size: 13 residues. From germline, CDR1 is SQVTM and CDR2 ANQGSEA. In nucleotides, the CDR3 is TGCAGCGATCGGGGACAGCTGTACAATGAGCAGTTCTTC. This codes for CSDRGQLYNEQFF.

The chain carries TRBV19 and TRBJ1-6; perhaps TRBD1 as D (5 bases). Germline lookup yields CDR1 LNHDA and CDR2 SQIVND (reference sequence). The CDR3 length is 13 residues. With 4 bases removed from V and 7 bases from J, the gap between germline ends came to 8 bases. Here the CDR3 reads CASSNQGNSPLHF. The DNA for the CDR3 is TGTGCCAGTAGTAACCAGGGAAATTCACCCCTCCACTTT.

The V call is TRBV7-2, the J call TRBJ2-1; D is perhaps TRBD2 (6 bases). The V and J ends lost 4 bases and 6 bases respectively, with 10 bases between them. Germline V CDR1 and CDR2: SGHTA, FQGNSA. CDR3 length: 13 amino acids. The CDR3 nucleotides read TGTGCCAGCAGCTACCGGGACTCCAATGAGCAGTTCTTC. It is translated as CASSYRDSNEQFF. Full variable domain (outside the CDR3, taken from reference TRBV7-2 and TRBJ2-1): GAGVSQSPSNKVTEKGKDVELRCDPISGHTALYWYRQSLGQGLEFLIYFQGNSAPDKSGLPSDRFSAERTGGSVSTLTIQRTQQEDSAVYLCASSYRDSNEQFFGPGTRLTVL.

The V call is TRBV15, the J call TRBJ2-1; possible D gene TRBD1, 7 bases. V lost 3 bases and J lost 0, with 12 bases in between. This CDR3 contains 16 residues. CDR1 and CDR2 (germline): LNHNV, YYDKDF (reference sequence). The CDR3 sequence is CATSSAGGSSYNEQFF. The CDR3 DNA follows: TGTGCCACCAGCAGCGCAGGGGGGAGCTCCTACAATGAGCAGTTCTTC.

The chain employs TRBV5-6 and TRBJ2-5; D possibly corresponds to TRBD1 (6 bases). Per the germline V gene, CDR1 is SGHDT and CDR2 is YYEEEE. V lost 3 bases to trimming and J lost 5 bases, with 20 bases between them. The CDR3 covers 16 residues. The CDR3: CASSWGRDIIRETQYF. The CDR3 region has the DNA TGTGCCAGCAGCTGGGGCCGGGACATAATCAGGGAGACCCAGTACTTC.

CDR3 DNA: TGTGCCAGCAGCAAAGCTCAGGGCGGAGAGACCCAGTACTTC. Translating gives CASSKAQGGETQYF. V gene TRBV21-1 combines with J gene TRBJ2-5; the D segment call TRBD1 is taken from the table without a DNA check. TRBV21-1 is shown as a pseudogene. CDR3 size: 14 residues.

The chain uses TRBV20-1 and TRBJ2-1; no firm D call. Germline CDR1 and CDR2: DFQATT and SNEGSKA (reference sequence). The CDR3 length is 11 residues. V shed 0 bases and J shed 10 bases, with 7 bases lying between them. DNA for the CDR3: TGCAGTGCTAGAGATCCCCCAGAGCAGTTCTTC. Protein: CSARDPPEQFF.

The chain combines TRBV6-5 with TRBJ1-1; D uncertain. Trimming left V 4 bases short and J 4 bases short, with 13 bases between. This CDR3 comprises 14 residues. Germline lookup yields CDR1 MNHEY and CDR2 SVGAGI. CDR3 protein: CASSFVTGGTEAFF. The CDR3 DNA follows: TGTGCCAGCAGTTTCGTGACCGGCGGCACTGAAGCTTTCTTT.

The rearrangement joins TRBV28 to TRBJ2-1; no firm D call. This CDR3 spans 13 amino acids. The V and J ends lost 7 bases and 2 bases respectively, with 9 bases between them. Germline CDR1 and CDR2: MDHEN and SYDVKM. The CDR3 nucleotides are TGTGCCAGCACTAGGTTCCCCTACAATGAGCAGTTCTTC. It is translated as CASTRFPYNEQFF.

This sequence joins TRBV5-1 and TRBJ2-3; 8 nucleotides line up with TRBD2. The CDR3 is 14 amino acids. Trimming at V came to 4 bases and at J to 4 bases, leaving 5 bases not matched to a gene. Looked up from germline, CDR1 is SGHRS and CDR2 is YFSETQ. The CDR3 region is CASSPRGGADTQYF. CDR3 nucleotide sequence: TGCGCCAGCAGCCCCCGGGGGGGGGCAGATACGCAGTATTTT.

The V call is TRBV29-1, the J call TRBJ1-1, with 10 bases lining up with TRBD1. CDR3 size: 13 residues. The V segment lost 7 bases and the J segment 7 bases; nucleotides outside the gene matches: 9. Germline-derived CDR1 and CDR2 are SQVTM and ANQGSEA. The CDR3 DNA reads TGCAGCGCGGGCCGGGACAGGGGAAATGAAGCTTTCTTT. This encodes CSAGRDRGNEAFF.

In this sample, this clone turned up once. Written as DNA, the CDR3 is TGTGCCAGCAGCTTAGCGGTAGCGGCGCTTCAAGAGACCCAGTACTTC. It specifies CASSLAVAALQETQYF. J is TRBJ2-5 and V is TRBV7-9, with D perhaps TRBD2 (6 bases). V was shortened by 0 bases and J by 2 bases, with 13 bases between the two germline ends. The CDR3 totals 16 residues. The V gene's germline CDR1 is SEHNR and CDR2 FQNEAQ (reference sequence). Full variable domain (remainder filled in from reference TRBV7-9 and TRBJ2-5): DTGVSQNPRHKITKRGQNVTFRCDPISEHNRLYWYRQTLGQGPEFLTYFQNEAQLEKSRLLSDRFSAERPKGSFSTLEIQRTEQGDSAMYLCASSLAVAALQETQYFGPGTRLLVL.

The chain recombines TRBV30 with TRBJ2-2; 9 nucleotides agree with TRBD1. Germline values: CDR1 GTSNPN, CDR2 SVGIG (reference sequence). The CDR3 has 14 amino acids. V was clipped by 5 bases and J by 5 bases; unmatched bases: 6. The chain's CDR3 is CAWSGQGRTGELFF. DNA of the CDR3: TGTGCCTGGTCCGGACAGGGGAGGACCGGGGAGCTGTTTTTT.

This rearrangement joins TRBV27 to TRBJ2-1; D is perhaps TRBD2 (6 bases). Trimming removed 5 bases from V and 5 bases from J, with 13 bases in between. The CDR3 loop spans 14 amino acids. Germline V gene lookup returns CDR1 MNHEY and CDR2 SMNVEV (reference sequence). The CDR3 nucleotides read TGTGCCAGCAGTCCCCGACTAGATCACAATGAGCAGTTCTTC. It yields the protein CASSPRLDHNEQFF.

The chain combines TRBV15 with TRBJ1-5, with 11 bases identical to TRBD1. V was pared by 6 bases and J by 6 bases, with 4 bases of the junction left unmatched. Germline CDR1 is LNHNV and CDR2 is YYDKDF (reference sequence). The CDR3 has 14 residues. This CDR3 is CATRGTGGVQPQHF. CDR3 DNA: TGTGCCACCAGAGGGACAGGGGGTGTTCAGCCCCAGCATTTT.

This clone was counted a few times. The chain combines TRBV25-1 with TRBJ1-1; 8 bases agree with TRBD1. V was pared by 3 bases and J by 4 bases, with 10 bases of the junction left unmatched. Germline loops: CDR1 MGHDK, CDR2 SYGVNS. This CDR3 region has 16 residues. Written as DNA, the CDR3 is TGTGCCAGCAGTGATAACAGGGGGGTAGTCGGCACTGAAGCTTTCTTT. This sequence encodes CASSDNRGVVGTEAFF.

CDR3 sequence: CASSLTGAQPQHF. CDR3 nucleotide sequence: TGTGCCAGCAGCCTGACAGGGGCCCAGCCCCAGCATTTT. The V gene is TRBV9, the J gene TRBJ1-5, with 8 bases fitting TRBD1. CDR3 size: 13 residues. Germline CDR1 and CDR2: SGDLS and YYNGEE. J was trimmed by 7 bases and V by 4 bases; bases with no gene match: 4. Full variable domain (rest looked up from reference TRBV9 and TRBJ1-5): DSGVTQTPKHLITATGQRVTLRCSPRSGDLSVYWYQQSLDQGLQFLIQYYNGEERAKGNILERFSAQQFPDLHSELNLSSLELGDSALYFCASSLTGAQPQHFGDGTRLSIL.

This chain links TRBV11-2 with TRBJ1-1; D may be TRBD1 (6 bases). The V end was cut by 0 bases, the J end by 10 bases, with 12 bases between. The CDR3 is 13 residues long. Germline V gene lookup returns CDR1 SGHAT and CDR2 FQNNGV. CDR3 coding DNA: TGTGCCAGCAGCTTAGACAGGGGACCATCAGCTTTCTTT. This sequence encodes CASSLDRGPSAFF. Together with reference TRBV11-2 and TRBJ1-1, the CDR3 gives the full variable domain: EAGVAQSPRYKIIEKRQSVAFWCNPISGHATLYWYQQILGQGPKLLIQFQNNGVVDDSQLPKDRFSAERLKGVDSTLKIQPAKLEDSAVYLCASSLDRGPSAFFGQGTRLTVV.

V and J are TRBV5-4 and TRBJ2-1, with TRBD1 identical over 12 bases. V trimming: 3 bases; J trimming: 6 bases; junction bases outside the gene matches: 4. The CDR3 spans 15 residues. Germline CDR1 is SGHNT and CDR2 is YYREEE (reference sequence). The CDR3 spells CASSSRDRGLNEQFF. In DNA form, the CDR3 reads TGTGCCAGCAGCTCCCGGGACAGGGGGCTCAATGAGCAGTTCTTC.

The chain uses TRBV29-1 and TRBJ2-4; D not resolved. Deletions cut 1 base from V and 6 bases from J, with 7 bases between. CDR3 length: 12 amino acids. The germline CDR1 and CDR2 sequences are SQVTM and ANQGSEA. CDR3 in amino acids: CSVEAGANIQYF. The DNA of the CDR3 is TGCAGCGTTGAAGCGGGTGCAAACATTCAGTACTTC.

The J gene is TRBJ2-5, the V gene TRBV15; D is possibly TRBD2 (6 bases). The CDR3 consists of 13 residues. Germline CDR1 reads LNHNV; CDR2 reads YYDKDF (reference sequence). The germline V and J ends were trimmed by 2 bases and 9 bases, with 13 bases remaining between them. CDR3 coding DNA: TGTGCCACCAGCAGACAGGCTCGGGAGCCCCAGTACTTC. Encoded protein: CATSRQAREPQYF.

V usage is TRBV9 and J usage is TRBJ2-1; 8 positions agree with TRBD2. V lost 3 bases, J lost 5 bases, and 7 bases stayed unmatched. The germline V gene has CDR1 SGDLS and CDR2 YYNGEE. The CDR3 length is 15 residues. The CDR3: CASSATGGTNNEQFF. The DNA of the CDR3 is TGTGCCAGCAGCGCGACGGGAGGGACGAACAATGAGCAGTTCTTC.

This clone appeared once. The chain carries TRBV27 and TRBJ2-1; tentatively, D is TRBD1 (6 bases). The V end was cut by 5 bases, the J end by 8 bases, with 19 bases between. The CDR3 contains 15 residues. Germline-derived CDR1 and CDR2 are MNHEY and SMNVEV (reference sequence). The CDR3 DNA sequence: TGTGCCAGCAGTCCCAGGGGACGGCAGCAAGATGAGCAGTTCTTC. It encodes CASSPRGRQQDEQFF.

This chain connects TRBV12-5 to TRBJ2-7; TRBD2 matches at 7 bases. Germline V gene data show CDR1 as LGHNT and CDR2 as FRNRAP. This CDR3 comprises 17 residues. J was trimmed by 4 bases and V by 7 bases; bases with no gene match: 19. The CDR3: CASATPMGGRDSYEQYF. The CDR3 nucleotides are TGTGCTAGTGCTACACCTATGGGCGGGAGAGATTCATACGAGCAGTACTTC.

The chain employs TRBV6-5 and TRBJ1-2, with 10 positions matching TRBD1. The CDR3 consists of 13 residues. Trimming cost V 5 bases and J 5 bases; bases outside gene matches: 2. The germline CDR1 and CDR2 sequences are MNHEY and SVGAGI. The CDR3: CASSRDRGYGYTF. CDR3 DNA: TGTGCCAGCAGTAGGGACAGGGGTTATGGCTACACCTTC.

The rearrangement links TRBV13 to TRBJ2-1, with TRBD1 matching over 9 bases. The CDR3 totals 15 residues. Germline loops: CDR1 PRHDT, CDR2 FYEKMQ (reference sequence). J gave up 10 bases and V 4 bases, and 11 bases lay outside the gene matches. DNA for the CDR3: TGTGCCAGCAGCTCACAGGGGGCGAAGAGGTGGGAGCAGTTCTTC. This gives the protein CASSSQGAKRWEQFF.

V usage is TRBV5-1 and J usage is TRBJ1-2, with D possibly matching TRBD1 (6 bases). This CDR3 contains 12 residues. V shed 4 bases and J shed 8 bases, with 12 bases lying between them. CDR1 and CDR2 from the germline V gene are SGHRS and YFSETQ. The CDR3 nucleotides read TGCGCCAGCAGCCAGACAGGAACGGGCTACACCTTC. It yields the protein CASSQTGTGYTF.

The chain uses TRBV19 and TRBJ1-2; D may be TRBD1 (6 bases). The CDR3 covers 14 residues. Trimming took off 10 bases at V and 8 bases at J, with 23 bases between the two ends. CDR1 LNHDA and CDR2 SQIVND come from the germline V gene (reference sequence). The CDR3 loop reads CATQPQGPLRGYTF. CDR3 sequence (DNA): TGTGCCACCCAGCCACAGGGTCCTCTCAGGGGCTACACCTTC.

This chain links TRBV19 with TRBJ1-3, with 7 nucleotides matching TRBD1. V shed 6 bases, J shed 6 bases, and the junction held 5 bases outside the gene matches. The CDR3 totals 13 residues. Germline loops: CDR1 LNHDA, CDR2 SQIVND (reference sequence). The CDR3 sequence: CASRFDRENTIYF. CDR3 DNA sequence: TGTGCCAGTAGATTCGACAGGGAAAACACCATATATTTT.

The chain recombines TRBV6-1 with TRBJ2-7; 10 nucleotides line up with TRBD2. In germline, CDR1 is MNHNS, CDR2 SASEGT. This CDR3 region has 15 residues. Losses at the gene ends were 1 base for V and 0 bases for J; bases not matched to a gene: 0. In nucleotides, the CDR3 is TGTGCCAGCAGTGAAGGACTAGCGGGCTCCTACGAGCAGTACTTC. This encodes CASSEGLAGSYEQYF.

This chain connects TRBV15 to TRBJ2-6, with TRBD1 as a possible D gene (6 bases). The CDR3 sequence is 17 residues long. V dropped 2 bases and J dropped 0 bases, with 11 bases sitting between them. Germline-derived CDR1 and CDR2 are LNHNV and YYDKDF (reference sequence). CDR3 amino acids: CATSRYGTNSGANVLTF. The CDR3 DNA reads TGTGCCACCAGCAGATACGGGACAAACTCTGGGGCCAACGTCCTGACTTTC.

The chain joins TRBV19 to TRBJ2-3; 7 bases are a match to TRBD1. This CDR3 comprises 17 residues. Germline V gene sequence: CDR1 LNHDA, CDR2 SQIVND (reference sequence). After removal of 7 bases from V and 0 bases from J, the junction contained 13 bases not matched to a gene. The CDR3 is CASNSQLQGISTDTQYF. DNA of the CDR3: TGTGCCAGTAACTCCCAGCTACAGGGGATTAGCACAGATACGCAGTATTTT.